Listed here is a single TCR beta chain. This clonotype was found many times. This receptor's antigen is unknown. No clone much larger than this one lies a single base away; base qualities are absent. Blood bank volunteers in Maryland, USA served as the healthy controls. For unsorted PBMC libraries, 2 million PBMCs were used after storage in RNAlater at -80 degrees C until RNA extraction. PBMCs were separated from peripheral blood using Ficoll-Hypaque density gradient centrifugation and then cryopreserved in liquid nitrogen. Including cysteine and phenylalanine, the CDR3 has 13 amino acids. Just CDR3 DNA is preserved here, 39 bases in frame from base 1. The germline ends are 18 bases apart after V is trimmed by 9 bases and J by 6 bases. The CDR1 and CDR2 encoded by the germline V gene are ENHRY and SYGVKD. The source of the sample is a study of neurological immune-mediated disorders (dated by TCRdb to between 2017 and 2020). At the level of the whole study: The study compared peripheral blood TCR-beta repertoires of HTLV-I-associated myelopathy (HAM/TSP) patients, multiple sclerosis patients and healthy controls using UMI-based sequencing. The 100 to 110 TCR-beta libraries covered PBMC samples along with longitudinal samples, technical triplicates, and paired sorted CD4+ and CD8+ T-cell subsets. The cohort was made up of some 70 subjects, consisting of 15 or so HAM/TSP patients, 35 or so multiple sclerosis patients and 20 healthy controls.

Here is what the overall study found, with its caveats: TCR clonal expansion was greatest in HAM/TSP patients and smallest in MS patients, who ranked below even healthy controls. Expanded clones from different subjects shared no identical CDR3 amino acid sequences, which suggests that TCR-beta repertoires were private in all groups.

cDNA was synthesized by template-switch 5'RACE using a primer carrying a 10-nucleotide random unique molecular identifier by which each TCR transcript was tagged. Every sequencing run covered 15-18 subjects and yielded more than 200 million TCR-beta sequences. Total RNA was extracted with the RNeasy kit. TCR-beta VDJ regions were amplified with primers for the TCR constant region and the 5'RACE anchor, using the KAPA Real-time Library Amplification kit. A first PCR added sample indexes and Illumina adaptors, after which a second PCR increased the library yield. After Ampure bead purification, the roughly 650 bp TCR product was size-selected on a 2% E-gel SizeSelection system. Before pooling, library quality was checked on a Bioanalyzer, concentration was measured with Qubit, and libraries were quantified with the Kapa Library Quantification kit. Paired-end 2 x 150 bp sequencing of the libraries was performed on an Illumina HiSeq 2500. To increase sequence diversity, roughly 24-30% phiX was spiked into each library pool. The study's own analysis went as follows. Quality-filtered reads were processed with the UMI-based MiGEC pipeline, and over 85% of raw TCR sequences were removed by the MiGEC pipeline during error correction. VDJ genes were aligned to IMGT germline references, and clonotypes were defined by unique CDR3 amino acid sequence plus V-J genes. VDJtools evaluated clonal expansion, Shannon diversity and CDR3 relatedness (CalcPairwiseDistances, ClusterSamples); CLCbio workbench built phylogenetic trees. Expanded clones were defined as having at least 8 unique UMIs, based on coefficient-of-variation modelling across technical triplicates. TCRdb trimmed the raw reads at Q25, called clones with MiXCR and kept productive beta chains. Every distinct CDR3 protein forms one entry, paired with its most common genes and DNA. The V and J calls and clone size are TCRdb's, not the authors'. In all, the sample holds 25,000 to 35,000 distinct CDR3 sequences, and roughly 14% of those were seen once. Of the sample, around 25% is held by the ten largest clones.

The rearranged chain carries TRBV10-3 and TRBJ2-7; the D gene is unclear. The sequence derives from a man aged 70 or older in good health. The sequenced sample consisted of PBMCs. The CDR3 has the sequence CAIGDVSLGEQYF. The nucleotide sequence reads TGTGCCATAGGAGATGTGAGTCTGGGCGAGCAGTACTTC.